The entry below describes one T cell receptor beta chain. The junction and the germline gene differ at one end; a read error may be behind it. The sample originates from a study of CD8 T cells in ankylosing spondylitis. Quantitative 5'-RACE with molecular barcodes produced the TCR beta libraries. MiXCR, run by TCRdb on the 5' RACE reads, gives a single entry per CDR3 protein. The sample records more than 95,000 distinct CDR3 sequences, about 8.6% being singletons. Specimen: blood, either unsorted or a sorted T cell fraction (not recorded which). The receptor was isolated from a male donor with ankylosing spondylitis or in good health (not recorded which).

As DNA, the CDR3 is TGTGCCAGCAGCTCGGGACAGCGAGTCGATTTTAGCAATCAGTCCCAGCATTTT. Its protein product is CASSSGQRVDFSNQSQHF. V and J are TRBV5-4 and TRBJ1-5; 7 bases align to TRBD1. Germline V CDR1 and CDR2: SGHNT, YYREEE (reference sequence). The CDR3 is made up of 18 amino acids.